This T cell receptor beta chain comes out of a study of cytomegalovirus exposure and HLA in healthy donors. Study as a whole: The approximately 110 validation repertoires, a later analysis reported, used the same platform as the roughly 660 repertoires from the first cohort. Study-level findings and limits: Associated with cytomegalovirus, according to the listing, were around 160 TCR beta chains.

Generated by immunoSEQ multiplex PCR, the TCRdb table keeps only in-frame clones and is missing some. Of roughly 120,000 clones detected, about 88% appear once; the ten largest clones hold about 4.4%. About this clone: Its antigen remains unknown.

This CDR3 is built from 12 residues. Trimming cost V 11 bases and J 4 bases, with 14 bases left between them. Per germline, CDR1 ENHRY and CDR2 SYGVKD. The sequence derives from a man between 18 and 29 years old in good health and CMV-seropositive. The gene calls are TRBV10-3 and TRBJ1-1, with D possibly being TRBD1 (5 bases). Source material: PBMCs. CDR3 region: CAGKQEGTEAFF. CDR3 nucleotide sequence: TGTGCCGGCAAACAGGAGGGCACTGAAGCTTTCTTT.